This T cell receptor (beta chain) was profiled in a study of blood T cell repertoires in COVID-19. Study at large: The samples span acute and convalescent COVID-19 from the United States, Italy and Spain. From T cells, B-cell-depleted T cells, or PBMCs came the material, which was cDNA or gDNA.

In the authors' methods: By means of reference gene primer amplification, nucleated cell counts were estimated. Generated by immunoSEQ multiplex PCR, the TCRdb table keeps only in-frame clones and is missing some. V and J calls and clone size are given by that table; D and trimming were obtained from the DNA. This repertoire shows over 150,000 clones, 65% to 85% found once; its top ten account for around 3.5%. The sequencing sample was made of peripheral blood. This TCR came from a woman older than 75 with acute or convalescent COVID-19.

Here the CDR3 reads CASSLASRGLGTEAFF. CDR3 DNA: TGCGCCAGCAGCTTGGCGTCGAGGGGGCTCGGCACTGAAGCTTTCTTT. The rearrangement links TRBV5-1 to TRBJ1-1, with 7 bases fitting TRBD1. This CDR3 is built from 16 residues. The trim removed 0 bases at V and 4 bases at J, leaving 9 bases unmatched. In germline, CDR1 is SGHRS, CDR2 YFSETQ.